This TCR beta chain was identified in a study of radiation and T cells in renal cell carcinoma (TCRdb year 2020). For the wider study: Samples were obtained from a clinical trial, in which 15 Gy stereotactic body radiation therapy was delivered to primary renal cell carcinomas and nephrectomy was performed 4 weeks later. Across all 53 samples, over 4,000,000 unique CDR3 nucleotide sequences encoding some 3,000,000 unique CDR3 amino acid sequences were identified. TCR beta sequencing covered 50 to 55 samples in total, comprising approximately 25 tumors and roughly 27 peripheral blood samples.

The immunoSEQ kit was used, according to the manufacturer's recommendations, to generate TCR beta libraries from genomic DNA. Library preparation used a first multiplex PCR with proprietary primers, then a second PCR adding unique barcodes, with bead cleanups after each round. Each sample batch included a kit-provided positive control reaction and a negative control reaction. The final libraries were assessed on an Agilent 4200 TapeStation D1000 ScreenTape, pooled by volume, and quantified by qPCR. An Illumina NextSeq500 fitted with a MidOutput 150-cycle cartridge performed the sequencing, running 156 Read1 cycles and 15 Index1 cycles with the kit's custom primers. The pooled library was loaded at approximately 1 pM with a roughly 22% PhiX control spike-in. In the paper's pipeline: The vendor-processed data were analyzed in R, and a clonotype was defined as all T cells that share the same CDR3 nucleotide sequence. For clone abundance analyses, frequencies were normalized to the 10,000 most abundant clones in each sample. Public T cell clones, averaging fewer than five per sample, were removed before analysis. Tumor-enriched and baseline blood-enriched clonotypes were defined by at least a 32-fold difference in abundance between compartments. A beta-binomial differential abundance model was used to identify clonotypes that were expanded or contracted between blood time points. Tumor-blood repertoire similarity was measured with the Baroni-Urbani and Buser coefficient, and groups were compared using two-tailed Wilcoxon tests in R. Sourced from immuneACCESS, this table was stored by TCRdb with only in-frame sequences that have V and J called. A share of the clones is absent; for the studies checked, an unresolved V gene accounts for under half, and the remainder has no known explanation. V and J calls and clone size are given by that table; D and trimming were obtained from the DNA. Counted in this sample were approximately 120,000 clones; about four fifths of them appeared once. The ten largest clones represent about 3% of the sample.

The table lists this clone with a few counts. Its antigen is currently not known. Per-nucleotide qualities are absent, and no much larger clonotype sits a single base away. The junction shows trimming of 8 bases on V and 1 base on J, plus 12 bases between the germline ends. In the germline V gene (reference sequence), CDR1 corresponds to LNHDA and CDR2 to SQIVND. The CDR3, from cysteine to phenylalanine, totals 14 residues. The entry retains the CDR3 DNA only, 42 bases that are in frame from base 1. Taken with the paper, the label for time point translates to: baseline pretreatment blood. Per the publication, the treatment or condition label means: 15 Gy SBRT to primary tumor, nephrectomy 4 weeks later. To track tumor-enriched clonotypes, serial peripheral blood was sampled from radiation-treated patients at baseline and at 2 weeks and 4 weeks after SBRT. Every patient had renal cell carcinoma of clear cell pathology. The QIAamp DNA Blood Mini Kit (Qiagen) was used to prepare genomic DNA for TCR sequencing. The analyses included only samples that passed all quality control checks.

Overall study results and their limits: An increase in top tumor clonotypes in blood was observed from baseline to 2 weeks post-radiation, followed by contraction by 4 weeks, which was taken to suggest transient expansion of tumor-resident clones. Because no pretreatment tumor biopsies were available, whether clonotypes were present in the tumor at baseline could not be determined. Because the trial had a single-armed design, the trial could not examine how radiation dose or scheduling affected the TCR repertoire. Dynamics of the blood repertoire were not tracked past 4 weeks after treatment.

This specimen consisted of blood, obtained from a patient whose treatment included radiotherapy and nephrectomy. The chain is encoded by TRBV19 joined to TRBJ1-5; the D gene assignment is ambiguous. The sequence was obtained from a woman aged 55-69 years with renal cell carcinoma. CDR3 sequence: CASDSWESNQPQHF. The sequenced DNA is TGTGCCAGTGATTCGTGGGAAAGCAATCAGCCCCAGCATTTT.